The count of the clone carrying this T cell receptor beta chain is one. The sample is drawn from a study of blood T cell repertoires in COVID-19. As for the study in general: Nucleic acid was either cDNA or gDNA, and it came from T cells, B-cell-depleted T cells, or PBMCs.

Sequenced by immunoSEQ multiplex PCR; TCRdb stores in-frame clones only, minus some. The sample contains 15,000 to 20,000 clones, about 88% of which appear only once. Trimming stripped 4 bases from V and 4 bases from J, with 22 bases between. This CDR3 has 17 amino acids. Germline V gene sequence: CDR1 MNHNS, CDR2 SASEGT. The chain uses TRBV6-1 and TRBJ1-2; possible D gene TRBD1, 6 bases. The TCR comes from a man aged 60 to 75 with acute or convalescent COVID-19. Sequenced material: peripheral blood. In nucleotides, the CDR3 is TGTGCCAGCAGTGTCAATGGGGGGGCTGGATATTCCTATGGCTACACCTTC. This gives the protein CASSVNGGAGYSYGYTF.